The 7 T cell receptor beta chains reported below all come from one sample, sequenced in a study of CD8 T cells in Susac syndrome. Roughly 0.5 to 1 ug RNA was reverse transcribed with random hexamers. TCRdb used MiXCR to reprocess the immunoSEQ multiplex PCR reads, holding one entry per CDR3 protein. The sample yields some 160,000 distinct CDR3 sequences, 95% seen once. Sequenced: CD8+ T cells from PBMCs. Receptors originate from a human donor with multiple sclerosis.

The chain recombines TRBV7-9 with TRBJ2-3, with TRBD2 matching over 14 bases. Germline V gene data show CDR1 as SEHNR and CDR2 as FQNEAQ (reference sequence). The CDR3 has 18 residues. J lost 2 bases, V lost 5 bases, and 9 bases had no gene match. The CDR3 sequence is CASSRLVGLAGDTDTQYF. DNA for the CDR3: TGTGCCAGCAGCCGCCTCGTGGGACTAGCGGGAGACACAGATACGCAGTATTTT.

The chain uses TRBV27 and TRBJ2-7; the match to TRBD2 covers 10 bases. Germline assignment: CDR1 MNHEY and CDR2 SMNVEV (reference sequence). Trimming took 2 bases from V and 7 from J; bases not matched to a gene: 5. The CDR3 covers 14 residues. Written as DNA, the CDR3 is TGTGCCAGCAGTTTAAAAGCGGGAGGGCGGGAGCAGTACTTC. Protein: CASSLKAGGREQYF.

This clonotype was detected only once. The rearrangement uses TRBV28 and TRBJ2-1, with 8 bases lining up with TRBD2. CDR3 size: 16 residues. CDR1 and CDR2 (germline): MDHEN, SYDVKM. J was trimmed by 5 bases and V by 5 bases; bases with no gene match: 11. CDR3 in amino acids: CASSTPTSDGDNEQFF. The CDR3 bases are TGTGCCAGCAGTACCCCGACTAGCGACGGGGACAATGAGCAGTTCTTC.

This chain uses TRBV28 with TRBJ1-5; D is possibly TRBD1 (6 bases). The germline CDR1 and CDR2 sequences are MDHEN and SYDVKM. This CDR3 spans 16 amino acids. The V end lost 5 bases, the J end lost 3 bases, and 17 bases lay between the germline ends. DNA for the CDR3: TGTGCCAGCAGTCGCGCCTCGGACAGCTTCAATCAGCCCCAGCATTTT. Protein product: CASSRASDSFNQPQHF. Together with reference TRBV28 and TRBJ1-5, the CDR3 gives the full variable domain: DVKVTQSSRYLVKRTGEKVFLECVQDMDHENMFWYRQDPGLGLRLIYFSYDVKMKEKGDIPEGYSVSREKKERFSLILESASTNQTSMYLCASSRASDSFNQPQHFGDGTRLSIL.

This clonotype was seen just once. J is TRBJ2-2 and V is TRBV13; D might be TRBD2 (5 bases). The germline V gene has CDR1 PRHDT and CDR2 FYEKMQ (reference sequence). V lost 4 bases and J 5 bases, leaving 14 bases between the germline ends. This CDR3 is built from 15 residues. This chain's CDR3 is CASSSSDFLTGELFF. The CDR3 region has the DNA TGTGCCAGCAGCTCCTCGGACTTCCTAACCGGGGAGCTGTTTTTT.

CDR3 DNA: TGTGCCAGCAGACAGGGGGAGACCCAGTACTTC. Protein: CASRQGETQYF. The rearrangement links TRBV27 to TRBJ2-5, with 7 bases identical to TRBD1. The V gene end was trimmed by 6 bases and the J gene end by 5 bases; junction bases not matched to a gene: 0. The CDR3 is made up of 11 amino acids. Germline V CDR1 and CDR2: MNHEY, SMNVEV (reference sequence).

This clonotype was detected only once. This chain joins TRBV7-8 and TRBJ1-2; 7 bases match TRBD1. Trimming cost V 5 bases and J 6 bases; bases outside gene matches: 12. Germline CDR1 reads SGHVS; CDR2 reads FQNEAQ. This CDR3 contains 15 residues. The CDR3 DNA follows: TGTGCCAGCAGCCACTTCTTAGGGACAGATAATGGCTACACCTTC. Translation gives CASSHFLGTDNGYTF.